This T cell receptor beta chain was identified during a study of CD8+CD57+ T cells in acquired aplastic anemia (dated by TCRdb to the late 2010s). Broadly, across the study: On average, sorted CD4+ and CD8+ cells yielded about 3 ug of extracted DNA, with a range of roughly 0.17 to 30 ug. A CD8+CD57+ expansion meant a frequency higher than the mean frequency seen in healthy subjects. The investigation overall reported the following: CD8+ Simpson's diversity did not differ significantly between patients and healthy controls (P=0.060). Roughly 29 CD8+ CDR3 sequences were shared between patients and controls but appeared highly expressed in patients and within their immunodominant clones.

CDR1 and CDR2 (SGHRS, YFSETQ) derive from the germline V gene. V gives up 4 bases and J gives up 0 bases, and the segment between their germline ends measures 13 bases. The CDR3 contains 16 residues, cysteine and phenylalanine counted. Of the read, only the CDR3 DNA is kept; its 48 bases are in frame from base 1. TCR beta VDJ combination and CDR3 sequence profiling used genomic DNA as the template. TCR repertoire sequencing was run on an Illumina HiSeq 2000. Under the source paper's analysis protocol: Repertoire assessment relied on Simpson's diversity index, CDR3 size and DJ length profiles, and TRBV/TRBJ rearrangement plots. The immunodominant clone was defined as the most abundant DNA sequence in deep sequencing data. CDR3 amino acid sequences were screened for sharing across subjects and were compared with published repertoires and the VDJdb database. The public reads were reprocessed in TCRdb via fastp at Q25 and MiXCR, keeping in-frame beta chains. Every CDR3 protein is listed once, alongside the most common genes and DNA of its rows. It is TCRdb's table, rather than the study itself, that gives the V and J calls and clone size. The sample table lists over 150,000 distinct CDR3 sequences, 63% of them with a count of one. The ten largest clones take up roughly 46% of the sample.

As to this clonotype: What antigen it recognizes has not been identified. Base qualities are not recorded, but no much larger clone differs from it by a single base.

Flow cytometry had shown CD8+CD57+ cell expansion in the patients selected for sequencing. Every patient had severe acquired aplastic anemia, diagnosed using the International Study of Aplastic Anemia and Agranulocytosis and Camitta criteria. No patient had received any therapy when blood was sampled. The study deep-sequenced TCR repertoires of sorted CD4+ and CD8+ blood T cells from severe aplastic anemia patients and healthy subjects. Patients were enrolled in the USA under clinicaltrials.gov protocols 00001620, 01623167, 00001397, 00071045, 00081523 and 00961064. Ficoll-Paque density gradient centrifugation was used to isolate peripheral blood mononuclear cells. Before DNA extraction, CD4+ and CD8+ T cells were sorted with FACS or magnetic beads.

The rearrangement joined TRBV5-1 to TRBJ2-2, with the D gene tentatively TRBD1 or TRBD2, based on 5 matching bases in each. Sequenced input: sorted CD4+, CD8+, or CD8+CD57+ T cells (not recorded which) from PBMCs. The source is a human donor with aplastic anemia. The CDR3: CASSTTGTPNTGELFF. The sequenced DNA is TGCGCCAGCAGCACCACCGGGACCCCGAACACCGGGGAGCTGTTTTTT.